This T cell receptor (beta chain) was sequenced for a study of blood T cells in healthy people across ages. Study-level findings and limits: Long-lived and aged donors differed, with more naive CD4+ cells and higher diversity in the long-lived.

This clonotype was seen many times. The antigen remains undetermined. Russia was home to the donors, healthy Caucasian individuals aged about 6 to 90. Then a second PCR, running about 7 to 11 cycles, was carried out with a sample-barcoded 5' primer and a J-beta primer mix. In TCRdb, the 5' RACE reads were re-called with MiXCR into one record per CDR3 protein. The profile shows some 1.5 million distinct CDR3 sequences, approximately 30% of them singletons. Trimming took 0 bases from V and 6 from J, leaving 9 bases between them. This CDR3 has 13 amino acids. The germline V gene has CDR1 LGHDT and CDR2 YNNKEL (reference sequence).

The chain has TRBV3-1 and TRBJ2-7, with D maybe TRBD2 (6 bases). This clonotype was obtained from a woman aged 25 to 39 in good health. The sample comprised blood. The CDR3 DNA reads TGTGCCAGCAGCCAAGAAGGAGGGTTCGAGCAGTACTTC. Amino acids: CASSQEGGFEQYF.